This TCR beta chain originates from a study of shared clonotypes between healthy human individuals. Across the whole study: Two female and a few male donors aged 18 to 49 were enrolled. Three plates were used per donor for CD4 naive, three for CD4 memory, two for CD8 naive and one for CD8 memory.

Germline CDR1 LGHNA, CDR2 YSLEER. The CDR3 covers 18 residues. Unmatched junction bases numbered 7, after V lost 0 bases and J lost 2 bases. Study donors comprised healthy, HIV-negative adults devoid of recent acute infection or vaccination. CD45RA+ naive and CD45RA-negative memory subsets were separated from CD4+ cells. Here immunoSEQ multiplex PCR was the method, and the copy in TCRdb shows in-frame clones only, minus some. The sample has some 1 million clones, under 80% seen once. The rearrangement joins TRBV4-3 to TRBJ2-7; 13 nucleotides align to TRBD2. The receptor was derived from a man aged 18 to 35 in good health. Sequencing used memory CD4+ T cells sorted from blood. The subset is: CD45RA-negative fraction. The CDR3 sequence is CASSQDLGGLAGTYEQYF. Written as DNA, the CDR3 is TGCGCCAGCAGCCAAGATTTGGGGGGACTAGCGGGAACCTACGAGCAGTACTTC.